The 30 T cell receptor beta chains presented below share a single source sample, sequenced in a study of T cell repertoires in breast cancer. During the second nested PCR, blocking oligonucleotides suppressed genes that were not paired. TCRdb processed the emulsion pairing reads anew with MiXCR; each CDR3 protein has one entry. Of about 390 distinct CDR3 sequences in the sample, about 45% were seen once. An expanded emulsion RT-PCR with primers for all TCR V genes paired CD8+ T cell chains. Sequencing was performed on CD8+ T cells. The receptors originated from a pool of human donors with breast cancer or a healthy control (not recorded which).

The chain uses TRBV7-2 and TRBJ2-7, with D maybe TRBD2 (9 bases). Germline values: CDR1 SGHTA, CDR2 FQGNSA. The ends were cut back, 0 bases at V and 2 bases at J, with 26 bases in the middle. CDR3 length equals 20 residues. The CDR3 loop is CASSLASAGTSRGHPYEQYF. The CDR3, as DNA: TGTGCCAGCAGCTTAGCCTCGGCGGGGACTAGCAGGGGGCACCCCTACGAGCAGTACTTC.

This sequence joins TRBV7-6 and TRBJ1-4; D unclear. The germline V gene encodes CDR1 SGHVS and CDR2 FNYEAQ. Trimming left V 5 bases short and J 12 bases short, with 19 bases between. The CDR3 sequence is 14 residues long. The CDR3 DNA reads TGTGCCAGCAGCGCCCGGACGGGTAATGAGGAACTGTTTTTT. Translating it yields CASSARTGNEELFF.

The chain recombines TRBV6-8 with TRBJ1-5, with TRBD1 matching 7 bases. Losses at the gene ends were 6 bases for V and 3 bases for J; bases not matched to a gene: 11. Germline V lookup: CDR1 MNHGY, CDR2 SAAAGT. CDR3 length: 16 amino acids. The CDR3 region has the DNA TGTGCCAGCAGACCCCCCGGGACAGCGAACAATCAGCCCCAGCATTTT. Translated: CASRPPGTANNQPQHF.

Points on this clonotype: As the CDR3 is not closed by the conserved phenylalanine or tryptophan, this likely results from a read error. This rearrangement joins TRBV7-3 to TRBJ1-2; D might be TRBD1 (5 bases). Germline-derived CDR1 and CDR2 are SGHTA and FQGTGA. This CDR3 contains 13 residues. CDR3 nucleotides: TGTACCAGCAGCTTAAACGGGGGCTATGGCTACACCCTC. Its protein product is CTSSLNGGYGYTL.

As concerns this clonotype: The junction and the germline gene differ at one end; a read error may be behind it. This chain uses TRBV7-3 with TRBJ2-5; TRBD2 aligns across 9 bases. CDR1 and CDR2 (germline): SGHTA, FQGTGA. The CDR3 is 17 amino acids. Here the CDR3 DNA reads TGTGCCAGCAGCTTAGGTCTGGCGGGGGGGTACCAAGAGGCCCAGTACTTC. It encodes CASSLGLAGGYQEAQYF.

J is TRBJ2-5 and V is TRBV7-2, with 7 bases fitting TRBD2. V lost 6 bases to trimming and J lost 2 bases; unmatched junction nucleotides: 3. The CDR3 runs to 13 residues. Germline assignment: CDR1 SGHTA and CDR2 FQGNSA. The CDR3 sequence is CASRYSGQETQYF. CDR3 bases: TGTGCCAGCAGATATAGCGGGCAAGAGACCCAGTACTTC.

Comment on this clonotype: Here the CDR3 omits its conserved ending phenylalanine or tryptophan, so a read error is the likely source. The DNA is omitted, as the CDR3 cannot be located on it reliably, and the CDR3 follows TCRdb's listing. The V and J genes are TRBV7-3 and TRBJ1-2; TRBD1 reflects the table's D call only, with no check against the DNA. Germline CDR1 is SGHTA and CDR2 is FQGTGA. The CDR3 extends over 13 residues, inclusive of both ends. CDR3 sequence: CASSLNGGYGCTS.

The rearrangement joins TRBV7-3 to TRBJ1-5, with D possibly matching TRBD1 (5 bases). Germline loops: CDR1 SGHTA, CDR2 FQGTGA. V lost 11 bases and J 1 base, leaving 18 bases between the germline ends. The CDR3 runs 15 residues. As DNA, the CDR3 is TGTGCCGGCTGGGGGAAACGACGGAGCAATCAGCCCCAGCATTTT. Translating gives CAGWGKRRSNQPQHF.

This clonotype counts as medium-sized (0.01 to 0.1%). The chain joins TRBV28 to TRBJ2-7; weak D call: TRBD1 (6 bases). Trimming removed 6 bases from V and 0 bases from J, with 15 bases in between. In germline, CDR1 is MDHEN, CDR2 SYDVKM. The CDR3 runs to 15 residues. The CDR3 coding sequence is TGTGCCAGCAGCTTCGCTATGGACAGCTCCTACGAGCAGTACTTC. Translated: CASSFAMDSSYEQYF.

Notes on this clonotype: One end of the junction does not line up with germline, which may come from a read error. The rearrangement joins TRBV10-1 to TRBJ1-4, with D possibly TRBD1 on 6 matching bases. This CDR3 is built from 12 residues. CDR1 and CDR2 (germline): WNHNN, SYGVQD (reference sequence). CDR3 region: CARSEDRSELFF. The CDR3 coding sequence is TGCGCCAGAAGTGAAGACAGGTCTGAACTGTTTTTT.

This clonotype was seen a single time. A much more abundant neighbour one base away suggests this may be a read error. This rearrangement joins TRBV28 to TRBJ1-5; D is uncertain. The CDR3 spans 12 residues. The germline gives CDR1 MDHEN, CDR2 SYDVKM. CDR3 DNA sequence: TGTGCCAGCAGTAGGAAGGGTCAGCCCCTGCATTTT. This encodes CASSRKGQPLHF.

This clonotype was found once. The CDR3 ends on some other residue instead of the conserved phenylalanine or tryptophan, so this is likely a read error. The rearrangement joins TRBV10-1 to TRBJ1-4, with a weak D call TRBD1 (5 bases). The germline V and J ends were trimmed by 4 bases and 12 bases, with 12 bases remaining between them. There are 12 residues in the CDR3. Germline V gene data show CDR1 as WNHNN and CDR2 as SYGVQD (reference sequence). The CDR3, as DNA: TGCGCCAGCAGTGCAGACAGATCGGAACTGTTTGTT. Translation: CASSADRSELFV.

The J gene is TRBJ2-1, the V gene TRBV7-9, with 10 nucleotides matching TRBD2. This CDR3 has 15 residues. The V and J ends lost 5 bases and 6 bases, in that order; junction bases with no gene match: 7. CDR1 and CDR2 from the germline V gene are SEHNR and FQNEAQ (reference sequence). The CDR3 loop reads CASSQSGRVGNEQFF. For the CDR3, the DNA is TGTGCCAGCAGCCAAAGCGGGAGGGTTGGCAATGAGCAGTTCTTC. Variable domain in full (rest from reference TRBV7-9 and TRBJ2-1): DTGVSQNPRHKITKRGQNVTFRCDPISEHNRLYWYRQTLGQGPEFLTYFQNEAQLEKSRLLSDRFSAERPKGSFSTLEIQRTEQGDSAMYLCASSQSGRVGNEQFFGPGTRLTVL.

A word on this clonotype: The junction differs from germline at one of its ends, possibly a read error. This chain joins TRBV7-2 and TRBJ1-5; no clear D. In germline, CDR1 is SGHTA, CDR2 FQGNSA. This CDR3 is built from 15 residues. The DNA for the CDR3 is TGTGACAGCAGCTGGAAAAGGGAGAAAAATCAGCAACAGCATTTT. This sequence encodes CDSSWKREKNQQQHF.

The chain couples TRBV7-6 to TRBJ2-7; perhaps D is TRBD1 or TRBD2 (6 bases each). The CDR3 covers 14 residues. The germline gives CDR1 SGHVS, CDR2 FNYEAQ. V was clipped by 0 bases and J by 3 bases, with 9 bases between them. The CDR3 bases are TGTGCCAGCAGCTTAGCGGGGGGCGGCTACGAGCAGTACTTC. Amino acid sequence: CASSLAGGGYEQYF.

This clonotype came up a few times. The V gene is TRBV7-4, the J gene TRBJ1-5, with D perhaps matching TRBD1 (6 bases). CDR1 is SGHVT, CDR2 SQSDAQ, per germline. The CDR3 runs to 15 residues. V lost 5 bases to trimming and J lost 8 bases, with 19 bases between them. CDR3 coding DNA: TGTGCCAGCAGCCCCCTGACAGGTTCAGGGAAGCCCCAGCATTTT. This translates into CASSPLTGSGKPQHF.

Worth noting for this clonotype: At one boundary the junction diverges from the germline segment, which might be a read error. The V call is TRBV7-2, the J call TRBJ2-7, with D perhaps being TRBD1 or TRBD2 (5 bases each). Germline V gene data show CDR1 as SGHTA and CDR2 as FQGNSA. The CDR3 is made up of 13 amino acids. Written as DNA, the CDR3 is TGTGCCAGCAGCCCCCGGAAAGGGGACGAGAAGTACTTC. Translation gives CASSPRKGDEKYF.

The rearrangement uses TRBV7-2 and TRBJ2-3, with D unclear. Trimming took off 1 base at V and 4 bases at J, with 9 bases between the two ends. This CDR3 has 14 residues. Germline V gives CDR1 SGHTA, CDR2 FQGNSA. The CDR3 DNA reads TGTGCCAGCAGCTTAGAACGGTTTGCAGATACGCAGTATTTT. Amino acid sequence: CASSLERFADTQYF.

About this clonotype itself: The CDR3 end shows no conserved phenylalanine or tryptophan, and so a read error is likely. This chain joins TRBV7-9 and TRBJ2-5; D is perhaps TRBD2 (5 bases). V was cut by 5 bases and J by 5 bases, with 9 bases left in between. This CDR3 contains 12 residues. Germline V gene data show CDR1 as SEHNR and CDR2 as FQNEAQ (reference sequence). The CDR3 DNA is TGTGCCAGCAGCAGGACTGGGGAGACCCAGTACTCC. This codes for CASSRTGETQYS.

The rearrangement joins TRBV7-9 to TRBJ1-5; possible D gene TRBD1, 6 bases. From germline, CDR1 is SEHNR and CDR2 FQNEAQ (reference sequence). CDR3 length equals 15 residues. V was shortened by 6 bases and J by 13 bases, with 25 bases between the two germline ends. The chain's CDR3 is CASRGNRENNQKQHF. In nucleotides, the CDR3 is TGTGCCAGCAGAGGGAACAGGGAGAACAATCAGAAACAGCATTTT.

This clonotype was recorded only once. The J gene is TRBJ2-3, the V gene TRBV19, with D maybe TRBD1 (5 bases). Germline CDR1 reads LNHDA; CDR2 reads SQIVND (reference sequence). Trimming pared 6 bases from V and 11 bases from J, leaving 21 bases between. The CDR3 extends over 14 amino acids. CDR3 sequence: CASRRGDSTEKQYF. The CDR3 region has the DNA TGTGCCAGTAGGAGAGGAGACAGCACAGAGAAGCAGTATTTT.

As regards this clonotype: This may stem from a read error, because a much larger clone lies one nucleotide away. V and J are TRBV7-6 and TRBJ2-1; TRBD2 might be the D (6 bases). Trimming took off 4 bases at V and 12 bases at J, with 19 bases between the two ends. The CDR3 contains 14 residues. Germline values: CDR1 SGHVS, CDR2 FNYEAQ. The CDR3 sequence: CASSSEGQLDGQFF. The CDR3, as DNA: TGTGCCAGCAGCTCGGAGGGCCAGCTTGATGGGCAGTTCTTC. The whole variable domain, remainder taken from reference TRBV7-6 and TRBJ2-1, is GAGVSQSPRYKVTKRGQDVALRCDPISGHVSLYWYRQALGQGPEFLTYFNYEAQQDKSGLPNDRFSAERPEGSISTLTIQRTEQRDSAMYRCASSSEGQLDGQFFGPGTRLTVL.

The rearrangement uses TRBV19 and TRBJ2-4; no clear D. The CDR3 covers 16 residues. The V gene's germline CDR1 is LNHDA and CDR2 SQIVND (reference sequence). The ends were cut back, 1 base at V and 0 bases at J, with 10 bases in the middle. The CDR3 nucleotides are TGTGCCAGTAGTATAGGTACGATGTCAGCCAAAAACATTCAGTACTTC. Translation gives CASSIGTMSAKNIQYF.

This clonotype appeared a few times. The junction shows a germline mismatch at one end, possibly a read error. This rearrangement joins TRBV7-6 to TRBJ2-1, with D perhaps assigned TRBD1 or TRBD2 (7 bases each). The CDR3 consists of 18 residues. CDR1 and CDR2 from the germline V gene are SGHVS and FNYEAQ. CDR3 residues: CASSLVAGGAAFYNEQFF. In DNA form, the CDR3 reads TGTGCCAGTAGCTTAGTTGCAGGGGGGGCAGCCTTTTACAATGAGCAGTTCTTC.

The V and J genes are TRBV7-2 and TRBJ2-3; no reliable D call. In germline, CDR1 is SGHTA, CDR2 FQGNSA. The CDR3 is 13 amino acids. Trimming left V 2 bases short and J 1 base short, with 4 bases between. The CDR3 DNA follows: TGTGCCAGCAGCTTAAGCGGCACAGATACGCAGTATTTT. Translating it yields CASSLSGTDTQYF.

The V gene is TRBV6-1, the J gene TRBJ2-7, with TRBD1 as a possible D gene (6 bases). This CDR3 contains 14 residues. V was pared by 7 bases and J by 2 bases, with 15 bases between. Looked up from germline, CDR1 is MNHNS and CDR2 is SASEGT. CDR3 nucleotides: TGTGCCAGCAACAGGGAGCTCCCCCCCTACGAGCAGTACTTC. Translating it yields CASNRELPPYEQYF.

This clonotype was recorded a few times. The chain joins TRBV7-2 to TRBJ2-1, with TRBD2 matching 8 bases. The ends lost 2 bases at V and 7 bases at J; junction bases unmatched: 10. The CDR3 runs 16 residues. Germline assignment: CDR1 SGHTA and CDR2 FQGNSA. The CDR3 reads CASSLRREGGLNEQFF. The CDR3 DNA sequence: TGTGCCAGCAGCTTACGTCGGGAGGGGGGTTTGAATGAGCAGTTCTTC. Full variable domain (outside the CDR3, taken from reference TRBV7-2 and TRBJ2-1): GAGVSQSPSNKVTEKGKDVELRCDPISGHTALYWYRQSLGQGLEFLIYFQGNSAPDKSGLPSDRFSAERTGGSVSTLTIQRTQQEDSAVYLCASSLRREGGLNEQFFGPGTRLTVL.

Regarding this clonotype: One end of the junction is discordant with germline, which a read error may explain. This chain uses TRBV7-2 with TRBJ1-1, with 7 bases matching TRBD1. This CDR3 region has 18 residues. Germline V gene sequence: CDR1 SGHTA, CDR2 FQGNSA. CDR3: CASSAQPGQGGRDAEAFF. In DNA form, the CDR3 reads TGTGCCAGCAGCGCCCAGCCCGGGCAGGGGGGAAGGGATGCTGAGGCTTTCTTT.

In regard to this clonotype: At one boundary the junction diverges from the germline segment, which might be a read error. The chain employs TRBV7-6 and TRBJ2-5, with D perhaps TRBD1 or TRBD2 (6 bases each). The CDR3 has 14 residues. The germline gives CDR1 SGHVS, CDR2 FNYEAQ. CDR3 coding DNA: TGCGCCAGCAGCTTGGGAGACAGTCAGGGGACTCAGTACTTC. It translates to CASSLGDSQGTQYF. The variable domain in full, completed from reference TRBV7-6 and TRBJ2-5, reads GAGVSQSPRYKVTKRGQDVALRCDPISGHVSLYWYRQALGQGPEFLTYFNYEAQQDKSGLPNDRFSAERPEGSISTLTIQRTEQRDSAMYRCASSLGDSQGTQYFGPGTRLLVL.

V and J are TRBV7-3 and TRBJ2-1; 11 nucleotides agree with TRBD2. The CDR3 runs to 15 residues. The germline CDR1 and CDR2 sequences are SGHTA and FQGTGA. V gave up 6 bases and J gave up 2 bases; unmatched junction bases: 3. The CDR3 region has the DNA TGTGCCAGCAGTTCGACTAGCGGGGCCTACAATGAGCAGTTCTTC. Translating it yields CASSSTSGAYNEQFF.